This passage covers 26 T cell receptor beta chains from one sample sequenced in a study of T cells in Graves' hyperthyroidism and ophthalmopathy. It was RNA transcripts that yielded the amplified TCR beta CDR3 regions. First-round RT-PCR targeting the TCR CDR3 was performed with the HTBI primer set. A single record per CDR3 protein comes from TCRdb applying MiXCR to the multiplex PCR reads. The sample has around 200,000 distinct CDR3 sequences, about a sixth seen once. The sequenced sample consisted of blood. These receptors all come from a woman aged 50 to 65 with Graves' hyperthyroidism.

This clonotype was recorded at least ten times. This chain connects TRBV2 to TRBJ2-3; D might be TRBD1 (6 bases). V shed 6 bases and J shed 0 bases, with 19 bases lying between them. CDR1 and CDR2 (germline): SNHLY, FYNNEI. The CDR3 length is 17 residues. Here the CDR3 DNA reads TGTGCCAGCAGGACTGCCATCGGACAGCCTAGCACAGATACGCAGTATTTT. Its protein is CASRTAIGQPSTDTQYF.

This clonotype was counted at least ten times. A much larger clone lies one base from this, so it may be a read error. The V call is TRBV2, the J call TRBJ1-1; D uncertain. Trimming shortened V by 7 bases and J by 4 bases, and 16 bases separated the two germline ends. Germline V gene sequence: CDR1 SNHLY, CDR2 FYNNEI. The CDR3 has 14 amino acids. The CDR3: CASTGVPVGTEAFF. The CDR3 DNA reads TGTGCCAGCACCGGGGTCCCTGTGGGCACTGAAGCTTTCTTT.

This clonotype was picked up many times. The V and J genes are TRBV28 and TRBJ1-5; D gene ambiguous. In germline, CDR1 is MDHEN, CDR2 SYDVKM. Between the trimmed V and J ends, which lost 3 bases and 5 bases, there was a span of 8 bases. This CDR3 is 13 amino acids long. CDR3: CASSLMRHQPQHF. The CDR3 DNA is TGTGCCAGCAGTTTGATGAGGCATCAGCCCCAGCATTTT.

In its sample, this clonotype was seen many times. This chain links TRBV27 with TRBJ2-1; 10 bases agree with TRBD1. V gave up 6 bases and J gave up 3 bases; unmatched junction bases: 2. The CDR3 totals 14 residues. Germline CDR1 MNHEY, CDR2 SMNVEV (reference sequence). The CDR3 nucleotides are TGTGCCAGCAGGGACAGGGGGGTCTACAATGAGCAGTTCTTC. Encoded protein: CASRDRGVYNEQFF.

This clonotype occurred a few times. The genes are TRBV20-1 and TRBJ2-3; 14 nucleotides line up with TRBD2. The CDR3 is 16 amino acids. The germline V gene has CDR1 DFQATT and CDR2 SNEGSKA (reference sequence). The trim removed 3 bases at V and 4 bases at J, leaving 6 bases unmatched. The CDR3 here is CSASFGLAGGADTQYF. CDR3 nucleotides: TGCAGTGCTAGCTTCGGACTAGCGGGGGGCGCAGATACGCAGTATTTT.

This clonotype came up many times. The rearrangement uses TRBV20-1 and TRBJ2-3, with 8 bases fitting TRBD2. Germline CDR1 is DFQATT and CDR2 is SNEGSKA (reference sequence). V lost 3 bases and J lost 2; bases outside the gene matches: 7. This CDR3 is built from 15 residues. The CDR3 bases are TGCAGTGCTAGTCGGGGTAGCGGGGACACAGATACGCAGTATTTT. Encoded protein: CSASRGSGDTDTQYF.

This clonotype was seen repeatedly, ten times or more. The V and J genes are TRBV2 and TRBJ2-7; possibly TRBD2 for D (5 bases). The germline CDR1 and CDR2 sequences are SNHLY and FYNNEI. The ends were cut back, 4 bases at V and 4 bases at J, with 11 bases in the middle. This CDR3 region has 13 residues. CDR3 amino acids: CASSAGRGYEQYF. The CDR3 coding sequence is TGTGCCAGCAGTGCGGGTCGAGGGTACGAGCAGTACTTC.

Many counts were recorded for this clonotype. V is TRBV11-2 and J is TRBJ2-7; D might be TRBD2 (7 bases). Trimming pared 5 bases from V and 6 bases from J, leaving 23 bases between. Germline assignment: CDR1 SGHAT and CDR2 FQNNGV. This CDR3 is built from 16 residues. The CDR3, as DNA: TGTGCCAGCAGCAACCTGGGGGGGGCTGTTTTATTCGAGCAGTACTTC. It specifies CASSNLGGAVLFEQYF.

This clonotype was seen repeatedly, ten times or more. CDR3 bases: TGCAGTGCTAGAGATCCCGACAGCTACGGGTACGAGCAGTACTTC. It encodes CSARDPDSYGYEQYF. The chain joins TRBV20-1 to TRBJ2-7; the D gene is possibly TRBD1 (5 bases). Germline CDR1 is DFQATT and CDR2 is SNEGSKA (reference sequence). V dropped 0 bases and J dropped 4 bases, with 16 bases sitting between them. There are 15 residues in the CDR3.

This clonotype has at least ten counts. V is TRBV28 and J is TRBJ2-7; 7 positions match TRBD1. Germline lookup yields CDR1 MDHEN and CDR2 SYDVKM. V gave up 5 bases and J gave up 3 bases; unmatched junction bases: 13. This CDR3 has 16 amino acids. This chain's CDR3 is CASSLGWTGGLYEQYF. The CDR3 DNA reads as TGTGCCAGCAGTCTCGGCTGGACAGGAGGCCTCTACGAGCAGTACTTC.

This chain uses TRBV19 with TRBJ2-5, with a weak D call TRBD1 (6 bases). The CDR3 runs 13 residues. Germline CDR1 is LNHDA and CDR2 is SQIVND (reference sequence). Trimming pared 3 bases from V and 5 bases from J, leaving 10 bases between. CDR3 sequence: CASSMDRFETQYF. The DNA of the CDR3 is TGTGCCAGTAGTATGGACAGATTCGAGACCCAGTACTTC.

The chain uses TRBV2 and TRBJ1-1; 9 bases map to TRBD1. The V segment lost 6 bases and the J segment 8 bases; nucleotides outside the gene matches: 4. CDR1 is SNHLY, CDR2 FYNNEI, per germline. The CDR3 has 12 residues. CDR3 in amino acids: CASSQDRGEAFF. For the CDR3, the DNA is TGTGCCAGCAGCCAGGACAGGGGAGAAGCTTTCTTT.

In regard to this clonotype: The junction departs from the called germline gene at one end, perhaps through a read error. This rearrangement joins TRBV19 to TRBJ1-1; tentatively, D is TRBD1 (5 bases). The CDR3 is 16 amino acids. Per germline, CDR1 LNHDA and CDR2 SQIVND (reference sequence). Here the CDR3 reads CASSTPGPYMNTEDFF. The CDR3 bases are TGTGCCAGTAGTACACCGGGACCGTACATGAACACTGAAGATTTCTTT. The whole variable domain, filled in from reference TRBV19 and TRBJ1-1, reads DGGITQSPKYLFRKEGQNVTLSCEQNLNHDAMYWYRQDPGQGLRLIYYSQIVNDFQKGDIAEGYSVSREKKESFPLTVTSAQKNPTAFYLCASSTPGPYMNTEDFFGQGTRLTVV.

This clonotype was seen many times. V gene TRBV19 combines with J gene TRBJ2-2, with TRBD2 matching 11 bases. With 0 bases clipped from V and 4 bases from J, the junction kept 7 bases outside the gene matches. CDR3 length equals 18 residues. Germline CDR1 LNHDA, CDR2 SQIVND (reference sequence). DNA of the CDR3: TGTGCCAGTAGTATAGACCCCCGGGGGACTAGCGGCACCGGGGAGCTGTTTTTT. It codes for CASSIDPRGTSGTGELFF. The variable domain in full, with the rest retrieved from reference TRBV19 and TRBJ2-2, is DGGITQSPKYLFRKEGQNVTLSCEQNLNHDAMYWYRQDPGQGLRLIYYSQIVNDFQKGDIAEGYSVSREKKESFPLTVTSAQKNPTAFYLCASSIDPRGTSGTGELFFGEGSRLTVL.

The gene calls are TRBV4-1 and TRBJ1-4; D is ambiguous. V shed 2 bases and J shed 1 base, with 11 bases lying between them. Germline V lookup: CDR1 MGHRA, CDR2 YSYEKL. The CDR3 loop spans 16 amino acids. This CDR3 reads CASSQTPGGTNEKLFF. Here the CDR3 DNA reads TGCGCCAGCAGCCAAACACCAGGAGGAACTAATGAAAAACTGTTTTTT.

This clonotype has at least ten counts. The chain's CDR3 is CASSLPAGQHNSPLHF. The CDR3 bases are TGTGCCAGCAGCTTGCCTGCGGGACAGCATAATTCACCCCTCCACTTT. V and J are TRBV5-6 and TRBJ1-6; 7 bases map to TRBD1. The length of the CDR3 is 16 residues. The V and J ends lost 1 base and 5 bases, in that order; junction bases with no gene match: 6. The V gene's germline CDR1 is SGHDT and CDR2 YYEEEE.

This clonotype was seen many times. This rearrangement joins TRBV6-2 or TRBV6-3 to TRBJ2-1; TRBD2 matches at 8 bases. V was pared by 6 bases and J by 2 bases, with 6 bases of the junction left unmatched. Germline values: CDR1 MNHEY, CDR2 SVGEGT. CDR3 length equals 15 residues. CDR3 nucleotides: TGTGCCAGCAGCCCCCGGGGGGGCGCCTACAATGAGCAGTTCTTC. It specifies CASSPRGGAYNEQFF.

This clonotype has ten or more counts. V is TRBV28 and J is TRBJ2-6, with 7 bases lining up with TRBD2. Trimming cost V 3 bases and J 3 bases; bases outside gene matches: 8. This CDR3 is built from 17 residues. Per the germline V gene, CDR1 is MDHEN and CDR2 is SYDVKM. CDR3 sequence reads: CASSLGGIGFGANVLTF. The CDR3 bases are TGTGCCAGCAGTTTGGGGGGGATCGGCTTTGGGGCCAACGTCCTGACTTTC.

This clonotype came up many times. V and J are TRBV5-6 and TRBJ2-1; a weak D match, TRBD2 (5 bases). The CDR3 is made up of 16 amino acids. Germline CDR1 is SGHDT and CDR2 is YYEEEE. V shed 3 bases and J shed 3 bases, with 16 bases lying between them. The CDR3 sequence: CASSYPRGDDYNEQFF. The CDR3 bases are TGTGCCAGCAGCTACCCCCGGGGTGACGACTACAATGAGCAGTTCTTC. The variable domain in full, with the rest retrieved from reference TRBV5-6 and TRBJ2-1, is DAGVTQSPTHLIKTRGQQVTLRCSPKSGHDTVSWYQQALGQGPQFIFQYYEEEERQRGNFPDRFSGHQFPNYSSELNVNALLLGDSALYLCASSYPRGDDYNEQFFGPGTRLTVL.

In this sample, this clonotype turned up many times. V usage is TRBV7-9 and J usage is TRBJ1-1, with D unclear. The V gene lost 5 bases and the J gene lost 0 bases, with 4 bases spanning the gap. This CDR3 comprises 12 residues. Germline V gene data show CDR1 as SEHNR and CDR2 as FQNEAQ (reference sequence). The CDR3 protein is CASSKLNTEAFF. The CDR3 DNA follows: TGTGCCAGCAGCAAATTGAACACTGAAGCTTTCTTT.

This clonotype was seen ten or more times. The chain employs TRBV28 and TRBJ1-2; TRBD1 matches 9 bases. J lost 7 bases, V lost 1 base, and 4 bases had no gene match. The V gene's germline CDR1 is MDHEN and CDR2 SYDVKM. The CDR3 totals 14 residues. The CDR3 sequence is CASSLSRDRAGYTF. The CDR3 DNA reads TGTGCCAGCAGTTTATCCAGGGACAGGGCTGGCTACACCTTC.

The rearrangement uses TRBV7-8 and TRBJ2-1, with 8 bases that match TRBD2. J lost 6 bases, V lost 5 bases, and 9 bases had no gene match. Germline loops: CDR1 SGHVS, CDR2 FQNEAQ. This CDR3 has 15 amino acids. The CDR3 DNA reads as TGTGCCAGCAGCGAATCGGGGGGGCACGGCAATGAGCAGTTCTTC. It is translated as CASSESGGHGNEQFF. Full variable domain (remainder filled in from reference TRBV7-8 and TRBJ2-1): GAGVSQSPRYKVAKRGQDVALRCDPISGHVSLFWYQQALGQGPEFLTYFQNEAQLDKSGLPSDRFFAERPEGSVSTLKIQRTQQEDSAVYLCASSESGGHGNEQFFGPGTRLTVL.

This clonotype came up many times. This chain uses TRBV24-1 with TRBJ2-1; 13 positions match TRBD2. With V trimmed by 10 bases and J by 8 bases, 4 bases remained unmatched. Germline V CDR1 and CDR2: KGHDR, SFDVKD. CDR3 length: 13 residues. CDR3 sequence (DNA): TGTGCCACGAGGACTAGCGGGGGATATGAGCAGTTCTTC. It yields the protein CATRTSGGYEQFF.

The chain has TRBV7-2 and TRBJ1-1; 8 nucleotides line up with TRBD1. J gave up 1 base and V 5 bases, and 6 bases lay outside the gene matches. The CDR3 is 15 residues long. The germline CDR1 and CDR2 sequences are SGHTA and FQGNSA. The CDR3 protein is CASSMDRVRNTEAFF. The CDR3 region has the DNA TGTGCCAGCAGCATGGACAGGGTGCGGAACACTGAAGCTTTCTTT.

This clonotype was detected ten times or more. The chain carries TRBV5-6 and TRBJ2-3; 13 nucleotides match TRBD2. With 1 base clipped from V and 6 bases from J, the junction kept 8 bases outside the gene matches. The V gene's germline CDR1 is SGHDT and CDR2 YYEEEE. The CDR3 runs 17 residues. In DNA form, the CDR3 reads TGTGCCAGCAGCTTGACGGGACTAGCGGGACCGGGGGATACGCAGTATTTT. Its translation: CASSLTGLAGPGDTQYF.

A remark on this clonotype: A read error is possible here, since a much larger clone lies one base away. The chain uses TRBV18 and TRBJ1-1; D gene unclear. Germline values: CDR1 KGHSH, CDR2 LQKENI. V lost 3 bases, J lost 0 bases, and 5 bases lay in between. The CDR3 has 13 residues. The CDR3 DNA reads TGTGCCAGCTCACCGAGGGTGAACACTGAAGCTTTCTTT. This sequence encodes CASSPRVNTEAFF.